This T cell receptor beta chain came from a study of T cells expressing NK-cell markers. TCRdb reanalyzed the 5' RACE reads and collapses them to one entry per CDR3 protein, without DNA. The sample data list 200,000 to 300,000 distinct CDR3 sequences. CDR1 SGHTA and CDR2 FQGNSA come from the germline V gene. CDR3 length: 17 amino acids. This chain uses TRBV7-2 with TRBJ2-3; TCRdb picks TRBD2, but there is no DNA to check that call. The sequence derives from a woman aged 18 to 75 in good health. Sample: blood T cells: a sorted CD56 or NKG2C T cell subset, CD4+ or CD8+ T cells, or bulk PBMC T cells (not recorded which). CDR3 sequence: CASSPRRAAFSTDTQYF.